This TCR beta chain was found in a study of T cells in Graves' hyperthyroidism and ophthalmopathy. Study-wide points: Median prediction lead before ophthalmopathy onset was 6 to 8 months with the model.

The sample holds many counts of this clonotype. As yet, its antigen is unknown. Amplified TCR beta CDR3 regions derived from RNA transcripts. TCR CDR3 regions were first amplified by RT-PCR with HTBI primers. TCRdb processed the multiplex PCR reads anew with MiXCR; each CDR3 protein has one entry. This sample has roughly 750,000 distinct CDR3 sequences, with 16% found just once. The ends lost 0 bases at V and 6 bases at J; junction bases unmatched: 9. Germline-derived CDR1 and CDR2 are SNHLY and FYNNEI. There are 17 residues in the CDR3. The clonotype was recovered from a man between 18 and 29 years old with Graves' hyperthyroidism. The sample consisted of blood. This chain links TRBV2 with TRBJ2-1, with 9 bases lining up with TRBD1. This CDR3 reads CASSEARDRVIGNEQFF. CDR3 coding DNA: TGTGCCAGCAGTGAAGCCAGGGACAGGGTTATTGGCAATGAGCAGTTCTTC.